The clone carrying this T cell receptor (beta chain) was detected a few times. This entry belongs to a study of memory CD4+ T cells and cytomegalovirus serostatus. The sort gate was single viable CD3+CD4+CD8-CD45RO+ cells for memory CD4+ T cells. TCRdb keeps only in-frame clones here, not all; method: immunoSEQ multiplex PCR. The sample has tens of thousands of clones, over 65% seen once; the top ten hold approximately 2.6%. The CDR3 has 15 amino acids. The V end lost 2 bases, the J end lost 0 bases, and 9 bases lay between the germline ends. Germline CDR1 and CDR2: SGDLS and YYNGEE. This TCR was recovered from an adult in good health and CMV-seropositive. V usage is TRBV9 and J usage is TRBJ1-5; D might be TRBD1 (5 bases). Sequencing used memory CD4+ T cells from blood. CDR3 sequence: CASSVGANSNQPQHF. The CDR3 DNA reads TGTGCCAGCAGCGTCGGGGCGAATAGCAATCAGCCCCAGCATTTT. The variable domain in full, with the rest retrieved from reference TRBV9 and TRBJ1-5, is DSGVTQTPKHLITATGQRVTLRCSPRSGDLSVYWYQQSLDQGLQFLIQYYNGEERAKGNILERFSAQQFPDLHSELNLSSLELGDSALYFCASSVGANSNQPQHFGDGTRLSIL.